The following is a T cell receptor (beta chain) sequence with its context. The CDR3 totals 16 residues. J gave up 0 bases and V 4 bases, and 5 bases lay outside the gene matches. Per germline, CDR1 SGHRS and CDR2 YFSETQ. In terms of age and location, participants ranged from roughly 18 to 95 years and lived in about two dozen US areas. Categorization into cohorts depended on clinical history that participants reported. In the original analysis: Cell counts per sample came from amplifying reference gene primers. Sequencing used immunoSEQ multiplex PCR; TCRdb keeps in-frame clones, though not all of them. D and trimming were read from the DNA, whereas the V and J calls and clone size are those reported in that table. The sample yields roughly 180,000 clones, roughly 80% seen once. The record originates from a study of blood T cell repertoires in COVID-19. The overall study: The analysed material was cDNA or gDNA that came from T cells, B-cell-depleted T cells, or PBMCs.

This clonotype originated in a woman in her thirties or forties with acute COVID-19. The chain joins TRBV5-1 to TRBJ2-7; 12 bases fit TRBD2. Specimen: PBMCs or T cells enriched from blood (not recorded which). In DNA, the CDR3 is TGCGCCAGCAGCGCGGGACTAGCGGGTCTCTCCTACGAGCAGTACTTC. Its translation is CASSAGLAGLSYEQYF. The full variable domain, rest sourced from reference TRBV5-1 and TRBJ2-7, is KAGVTQTPRYLIKTRGQQVTLSCSPISGHRSVSWYQQTPGQGLQFLFEYFSETQRNKGNFPGRFSGRQFSNSRSEMNVSTLELGDSALYLCASSAGLAGLSYEQYFGPGTRLTVT.